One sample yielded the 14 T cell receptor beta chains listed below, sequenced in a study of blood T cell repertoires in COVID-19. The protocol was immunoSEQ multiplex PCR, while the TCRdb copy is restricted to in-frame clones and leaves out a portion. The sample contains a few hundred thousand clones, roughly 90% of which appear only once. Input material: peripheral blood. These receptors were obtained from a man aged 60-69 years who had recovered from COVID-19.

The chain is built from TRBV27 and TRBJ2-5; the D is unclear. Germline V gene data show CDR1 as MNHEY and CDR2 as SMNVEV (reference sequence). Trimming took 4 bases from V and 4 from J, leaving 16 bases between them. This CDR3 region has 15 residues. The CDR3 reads CASSSSPGFRETQYF. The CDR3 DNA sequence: TGTGCCAGCAGTTCCTCGCCAGGATTTAGAGAGACCCAGTACTTC.

The DNA for the CDR3 is TGTGCCAGCAGCCCTAGAGAGAGTAACACTGAAGCTTTCTTT. This encodes CASSPRESNTEAFF. The chain couples TRBV7-8 to TRBJ1-1, with D hard to call. This CDR3 region has 14 residues. V was pared by 5 bases and J by 2 bases, with 12 bases between. Germline values: CDR1 SGHVS, CDR2 FQNEAQ.

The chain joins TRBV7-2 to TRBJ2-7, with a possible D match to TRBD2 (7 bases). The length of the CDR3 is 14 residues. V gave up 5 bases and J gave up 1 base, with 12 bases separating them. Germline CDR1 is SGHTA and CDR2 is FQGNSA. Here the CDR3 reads CASSLGGESYEQYF. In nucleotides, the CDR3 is TGTGCCAGCAGCCTAGGGGGGGAGTCCTACGAGCAGTACTTC.

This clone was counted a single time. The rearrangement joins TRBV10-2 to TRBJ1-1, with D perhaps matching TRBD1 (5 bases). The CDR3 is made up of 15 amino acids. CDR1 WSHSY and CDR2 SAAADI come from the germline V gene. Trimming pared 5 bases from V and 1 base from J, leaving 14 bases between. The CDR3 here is CASSFPGKGNTEAFF. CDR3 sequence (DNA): TGCGCCAGCAGTTTTCCAGGGAAAGGGAACACTGAAGCTTTCTTT.

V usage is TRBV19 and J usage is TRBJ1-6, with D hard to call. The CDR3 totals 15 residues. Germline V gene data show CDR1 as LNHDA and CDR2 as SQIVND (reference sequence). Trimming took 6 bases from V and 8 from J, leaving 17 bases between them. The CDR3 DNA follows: TGTGCCAGTAGCCTCCGTAATTCTCGGGATTCACCCCTCCACTTT. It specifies CASSLRNSRDSPLHF.

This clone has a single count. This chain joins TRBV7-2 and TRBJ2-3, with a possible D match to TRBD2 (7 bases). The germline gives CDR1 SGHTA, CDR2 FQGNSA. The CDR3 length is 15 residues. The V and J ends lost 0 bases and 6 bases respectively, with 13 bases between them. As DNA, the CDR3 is TGTGCCAGCAGCTTAGCCGGGGGGCCGACGGATACGCAGTATTTT. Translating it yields CASSLAGGPTDTQYF.

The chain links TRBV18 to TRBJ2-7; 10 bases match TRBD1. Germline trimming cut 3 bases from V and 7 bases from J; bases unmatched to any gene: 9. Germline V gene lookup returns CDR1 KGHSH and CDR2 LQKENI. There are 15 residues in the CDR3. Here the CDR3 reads CASSPGTGVSGEQYF. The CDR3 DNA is TGTGCCAGCTCACCCGGGACAGGGGTGAGCGGTGAGCAGTACTTC.

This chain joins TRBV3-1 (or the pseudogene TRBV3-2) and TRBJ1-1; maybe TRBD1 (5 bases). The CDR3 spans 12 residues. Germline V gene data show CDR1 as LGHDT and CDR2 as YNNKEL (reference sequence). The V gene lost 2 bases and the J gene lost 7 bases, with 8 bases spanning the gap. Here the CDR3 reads CASSQSQGEAFF. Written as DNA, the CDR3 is TGTGCCAGCAGCCAAAGTCAGGGTGAAGCTTTCTTT.

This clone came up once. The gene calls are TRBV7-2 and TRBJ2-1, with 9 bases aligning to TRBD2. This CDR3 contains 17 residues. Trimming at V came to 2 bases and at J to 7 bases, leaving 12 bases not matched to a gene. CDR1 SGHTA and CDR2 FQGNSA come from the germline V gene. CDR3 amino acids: CASSLMSGRGGLNEQFF. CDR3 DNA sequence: TGTGCCAGCAGCTTAATGTCTGGGCGGGGGGGCCTGAATGAGCAGTTCTTC.

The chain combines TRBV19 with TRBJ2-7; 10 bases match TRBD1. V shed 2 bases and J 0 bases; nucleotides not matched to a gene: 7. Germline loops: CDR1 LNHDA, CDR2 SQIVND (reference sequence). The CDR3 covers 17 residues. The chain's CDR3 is CASSIYGQGDYSYEQYF. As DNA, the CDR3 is TGTGCCAGTAGTATATACGGACAGGGGGACTACTCCTACGAGCAGTACTTC.

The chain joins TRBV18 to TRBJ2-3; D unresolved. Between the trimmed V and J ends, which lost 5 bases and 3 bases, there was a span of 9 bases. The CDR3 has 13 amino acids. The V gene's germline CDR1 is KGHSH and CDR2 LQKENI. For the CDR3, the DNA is TGTGCCAGCTCATCGCTACCTACAGATACGCAGTATTTT. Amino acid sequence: CASSSLPTDTQYF.

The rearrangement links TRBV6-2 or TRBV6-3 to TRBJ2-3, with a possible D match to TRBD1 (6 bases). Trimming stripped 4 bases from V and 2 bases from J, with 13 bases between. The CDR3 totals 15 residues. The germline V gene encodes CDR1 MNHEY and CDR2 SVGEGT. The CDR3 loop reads CASSFTGTLTDTQYF. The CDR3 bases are TGTGCCAGCAGTTTCACAGGGACCCTCACAGATACGCAGTATTTT.

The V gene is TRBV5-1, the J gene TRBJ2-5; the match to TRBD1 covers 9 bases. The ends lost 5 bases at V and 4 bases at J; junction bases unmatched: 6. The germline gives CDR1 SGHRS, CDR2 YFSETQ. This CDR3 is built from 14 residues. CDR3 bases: TGCGCCAGCAGAACCGGGACAGGGTCAGAGACCCAGTACTTC. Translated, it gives CASRTGTGSETQYF.

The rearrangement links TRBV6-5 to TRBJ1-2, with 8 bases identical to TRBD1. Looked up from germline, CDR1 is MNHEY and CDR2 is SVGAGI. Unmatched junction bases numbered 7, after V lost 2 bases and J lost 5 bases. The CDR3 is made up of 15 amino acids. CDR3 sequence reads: CASSYSQGAGYGYTF. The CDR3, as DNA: TGTGCCAGCAGTTACAGCCAGGGGGCAGGGTATGGCTACACCTTC.